One sample yielded the 14 T cell receptor beta chains listed below, sequenced in a study of T-cell reconstitution after alpha-beta-depleted transplantation in children. Preparation of the TCRbeta library was carried out with unique molecular identifiers. TCRdb reprocessed the PCR reads with MiXCR, giving one entry per CDR3 protein. The profile covers more than 400,000 distinct CDR3 sequences, with roughly two fifths appearing a single time and approximately 30% taken by the ten largest. The input for sequencing was PBMCs, taken before TCRalphabeta/CD19-depleted stem cell transplant. The receptors stem from a girl aged 2-9 years with aplastic anemia, due to receive a stem cell transplant.

This clonotype has more than one count but fewer than ten. The CDR3 coding sequence is TGTGCCAGCAGCTTTTACTCCTACAATGAGCAGTTCTTC. It codes for CASSFYSYNEQFF. The chain uses TRBV7-2 and TRBJ2-1; D is unresolved. Germline assignment: CDR1 SGHTA and CDR2 FQGNSA. V was shortened by 3 bases and J by 0 bases, with 3 bases between the two germline ends. CDR3 size: 13 residues.

In DNA, the CDR3 is TGTGCCAGCAGCTTGGCGGCAGGGGAGATATACGAGCAGTACTTC. As protein: CASSLAAGEIYEQYF. The chain has TRBV5-8 and TRBJ2-7; possible D gene TRBD1, 6 bases. Trimming pared 0 bases from V and 4 bases from J, leaving 14 bases between. This CDR3 contains 15 residues. Per germline, CDR1 SGHTS and CDR2 YDEGEE.

The J gene is TRBJ2-2, the V gene TRBV20-1, with 14 nucleotides matching TRBD2. With 5 bases clipped from V and 5 bases from J, the junction kept 10 bases outside the gene matches. Germline V gene data show CDR1 as DFQATT and CDR2 as SNEGSKA (reference sequence). This CDR3 has 17 residues. The DNA of the CDR3 is TGCAGTGCTCCGGGACTAGCGGGGGTAGTAGGGACCGGGGAGCTGTTTTTT. Its translation is CSAPGLAGVVGTGELFF.

The chain's CDR3 is CASSLALGGSTGELFF. DNA for the CDR3: TGTGCCAGCAGCTTAGCGTTAGGGGGGAGCACCGGGGAGCTGTTTTTT. The V and J genes are TRBV7-9 and TRBJ2-2; possibly TRBD1 or TRBD2 for D (6 bases each). The V gene's germline CDR1 is SEHNR and CDR2 FQNEAQ (reference sequence). The CDR3 totals 16 residues. V was shortened by 0 bases and J by 4 bases, with 12 bases between the two germline ends.

The rearrangement links TRBV10-3 to TRBJ2-7; TRBD1 agrees at 10 bases. The CDR3 has 14 amino acids. J gave up 6 bases and V 5 bases, and 7 bases lay outside the gene matches. In germline, CDR1 is ENHRY, CDR2 SYGVKD. CDR3 protein: CAISPGTGESEQYF. The CDR3 DNA is TGTGCCATCAGTCCCGGGACAGGGGAGAGCGAGCAGTACTTC.

Concerning this clonotype: Just one base apart from a much larger clone, this may be a read error. The J gene is TRBJ1-2, the V gene TRBV7-3; tentative D call: TRBD1 (5 bases). This CDR3 is 15 amino acids long. Germline CDR1 is SGHTA and CDR2 is FQGTGA. The V gene lost 3 bases and the J gene lost 6 bases, with 17 bases spanning the gap. The CDR3 protein is CASSFAPGKGNGYTF. The CDR3, as DNA: TGTGCCAGCAGCTTCGCCCCGGGAAAGGGGAATGGCTACACCTTC.

CDR3 nucleotides: TGCGCCAGCAGCCCCTACTCCGGAGGGGGCGAGGAGGTTGCTTTCTTT. This translates into CASSPYSGGGEEVAFF. V gene TRBV5-1 combines with J gene TRBJ1-1, with 7 nucleotides matching TRBD1. The CDR3 totals 16 residues. Trimming cost V 4 bases and J 11 bases; bases outside gene matches: 20. Per the germline V gene, CDR1 is SGHRS and CDR2 is YFSETQ.

This clonotype appeared once. The rearrangement links TRBV5-1 to TRBJ2-3, with 9 bases identical to TRBD2. Losses at the gene ends were 5 bases for V and 3 bases for J; bases not matched to a gene: 10. Germline CDR1 is SGHRS and CDR2 is YFSETQ. The CDR3 is 16 amino acids. The CDR3 spells CASSPIRGGATDTQYF. DNA for the CDR3: TGCGCCAGCAGTCCTATACGCGGGGGGGCGACAGATACGCAGTATTTT. The whole variable domain, remainder taken from reference TRBV5-1 and TRBJ2-3, is KAGVTQTPRYLIKTRGQQVTLSCSPISGHRSVSWYQQTPGQGLQFLFEYFSETQRNKGNFPGRFSGRQFSNSRSEMNVSTLELGDSALYLCASSPIRGGATDTQYFGPGTRLTVL.

This chain uses TRBV5-1 with TRBJ2-7; D gene ambiguous. The CDR3 is made up of 13 amino acids. Trimming removed 8 bases from V and 3 bases from J, with 15 bases in between. Germline-derived CDR1 and CDR2 are SGHRS and YFSETQ. CDR3 DNA: TGCGCCAGTGCCCTAATGGGCAGCTACGAGCAGTACTTC. Its protein is CASALMGSYEQYF.

Remarks on this clonotype: A read error may account for a junction end that differs from germline. V and J are TRBV20-1 and TRBJ2-7; possible D gene TRBD2, 6 bases. Germline values: CDR1 DFQATT, CDR2 SNEGSKA (reference sequence). CDR3 length: 17 residues. The CDR3 DNA follows: TGCTGTGCTAGTACCTTCGCCGGAGGGGCGACTTCCTACGAGCAGTACTTC. This gives the protein CCASTFAGGATSYEQYF.

This clonotype came up a few times. The rearrangement joins TRBV20-1 to TRBJ1-4; the D is unclear. This CDR3 region has 14 residues. The germline CDR1 and CDR2 sequences are DFQATT and SNEGSKA (reference sequence). Between the trimmed V and J ends, which lost 0 bases and 3 bases, there was a span of 8 bases. CDR3 DNA sequence: TGCAGTGCTAGAGATACGGCAGCTAATGAAAAACTGTTTTTT. As protein: CSARDTAANEKLFF.

The rearrangement links TRBV4-2 to TRBJ1-1; perhaps TRBD1 as D (6 bases). This CDR3 has 18 residues. V lost 0 bases to trimming and J lost 1 base, with 18 bases between them. The germline gives CDR1 LGHNA, CDR2 YNFKEQ. The CDR3 DNA is TGTGCCAGCAGCCAAGACCAGGCAGGGGATCAGACGAACACTGAAGCTTTCTTT. This sequence encodes CASSQDQAGDQTNTEAFF.

Notes on this clonotype: One junction end disagrees with the germline gene, perhaps due to a read error. The chain carries TRBV12-3 or TRBV12-4 and TRBJ2-1, with a possible D match to TRBD1 (5 bases). This CDR3 has 17 amino acids. For the CDR3, the DNA is TGTGCCAGCAGTTTAGCCTGGACAAGAGAAAATTACAATGTGCAGTTCTTC. Translating it yields CASSLAWTRENYNVQFF.

The CDR3 bases are TGCAGTGCTGGCGGGGGGGCGGGCACAGATACGCAGTATTTT. Translation gives CSAGGGAGTDTQYF. V and J are TRBV20-1 and TRBJ2-3; 9 bases are shared with TRBD2. Germline trimming cut 5 bases from V and 1 base from J; bases unmatched to any gene: 4. The CDR3 covers 14 residues. CDR1 and CDR2 (germline): DFQATT, SNEGSKA (reference sequence).